The sequence of this T cell receptor beta chain was determined in a study of cytomegalovirus exposure and HLA in healthy donors. Study-wide results and limits: Common viral pathogens were later found to be apparently linked to several of the most significant clusters. According to the study, around 160 TCR beta chains were cytomegalovirus-associated. Accounts indicate the classifier identified cytomegalovirus status with strong specificity and sensitivity. Apparent HLA restriction characterized most CMV-associated TCR beta chains in a later analysis.

A word on this clone: Its matching antigen is unknown.

CDR1 and CDR2 from the germline V gene are SGDLS and YYNGEE. The V gene lost 0 bases and the J gene lost 4 bases, with 16 bases spanning the gap. The length of the CDR3 is 16 residues. PCR involved 60 Vbeta and 13 Jbeta primers. Method: immunoSEQ multiplex PCR; TCRdb's copy keeps in-frame clones and lacks some. Here the sample spans some 190,000 clones, 78% being singletons. Sequencing input: PBMCs. The chain combines TRBV9 with TRBJ1-1; tentative D call: TRBD1 (6 bases). The receptor's source is a female donor in good health and CMV-seronegative. The CDR3 is CASSVAAGVRGTEAFF. The CDR3 DNA sequence: TGTGCCAGCAGCGTAGCGGCAGGGGTGCGAGGCACTGAAGCTTTCTTT.